A single sample gave rise to the 22 T cell receptor beta chains below, sequenced in a study of blood T cell repertoires in COVID-19. This table comes from immunoSEQ multiplex PCR, and its TCRdb copy is limited to in-frame clones, with some not included. The table includes 95,000 or so clones, roughly 79% detected once. Sequenced: peripheral blood. All receptors come from an elderly man with COVID-19, enrolled during active disease.

The chain is built from TRBV7-8 and TRBJ1-1, with 8 bases fitting TRBD1. This CDR3 comprises 15 residues. Looked up from germline, CDR1 is SGHVS and CDR2 is FQNEAQ. J was trimmed by 3 bases and V by 0 bases; bases with no gene match: 3. This CDR3 is CASSLAGRGHTEAFF. The CDR3, as DNA: TGTGCCAGCAGCTTAGCGGGCAGGGGGCACACTGAAGCTTTCTTT.

V usage is TRBV18 and J usage is TRBJ2-3; TRBD2 agrees at 12 bases. The trim removed 2 bases at V and 3 bases at J, leaving 6 bases unmatched. The CDR3 contains 17 residues. Germline values: CDR1 KGHSH, CDR2 LQKENI. CDR3 in amino acids: CASSPGLAGTGTDTQYF. The CDR3 nucleotides read TGTGCCAGCTCACCAGGACTAGCGGGGACGGGGACAGATACGCAGTATTTT.

The rearrangement joins TRBV4-3 to TRBJ2-1; 11 positions match TRBD1. The germline CDR1 and CDR2 sequences are LGHNA and YSLEER. The CDR3 runs 15 residues. V trimming: 5 bases; J trimming: 12 bases; junction bases outside the gene matches: 12. CDR3 DNA sequence: TGCGCCAGCAGCTGGTCCAAGGACAGGGGGCTTGTGCAGTTCTTC. Amino acids: CASSWSKDRGLVQFF.

The genes are TRBV30 and TRBJ2-3; 8 nucleotides align to TRBD2. Germline CDR1 GTSNPN, CDR2 SVGIG (reference sequence). CDR3 length: 18 residues. Trimming removed 0 bases from V and 3 bases from J; junction bases left unmatched: 14. This CDR3 reads CAWSVLSGKGLGTDTQYF. CDR3 nucleotide sequence: TGTGCCTGGAGTGTCCTCTCCGGGAAGGGACTAGGTACAGATACGCAGTATTTT.

This clone was detected only a few times. The chain recombines TRBV6-5 with TRBJ2-1; 9 bases match TRBD1. CDR1 is MNHEY, CDR2 SVGAGI, per germline. J lost 5 bases, V lost 6 bases, and 8 bases had no gene match. The CDR3 is 15 residues long. The DNA for the CDR3 is TGTGCCAGCAGCTCCACCGGGACAGGGAACAATGAGCAGTTCTTC. Amino acid sequence: CASSSTGTGNNEQFF.

The V call is TRBV7-2, the J call TRBJ1-5; D gene uncertain. Germline V lookup: CDR1 SGHTA, CDR2 FQGNSA. CDR3 length: 16 amino acids. With 2 bases removed from V and 5 bases from J, the gap between germline ends came to 16 bases. The CDR3 nucleotides read TGTGCCAGCAGCTTAAGTTTACGGAGGAGTGATCAGCCCCAGCATTTT. It codes for CASSLSLRRSDQPQHF.

The chain carries TRBV7-2 and TRBJ2-3; TRBD2 matches at 10 bases. CDR3 length equals 15 residues. Per germline, CDR1 SGHTA and CDR2 FQGNSA. With 5 bases clipped from V and 5 bases from J, the junction kept 7 bases outside the gene matches. The CDR3 spells CASSDPGLAIDTQYF. As DNA, the CDR3 is TGTGCCAGCAGCGACCCGGGACTAGCGATAGATACGCAGTATTTT.

The chain couples TRBV15 to TRBJ2-2; D unclear. The CDR3 has 13 amino acids. Germline-derived CDR1 and CDR2 are LNHNV and YYDKDF (reference sequence). V was pared by 1 base and J by 5 bases, with 5 bases between. The CDR3, as DNA: TGTGCCACCAGCAGAGTGCGGACCGGGGAGCTGTTTTTT. Its protein product is CATSRVRTGELFF.

The J gene is TRBJ1-4, the V gene TRBV5-6; 9 nucleotides agree with TRBD1. The germline CDR1 and CDR2 sequences are SGHDT and YYEEEE. The CDR3 runs to 14 residues. Trimming cost V 4 bases and J 4 bases; bases outside gene matches: 2. The CDR3 DNA is TGTGCCAGCAGCCCGGGACAGGGTAATGAAAAACTGTTTTTT. It codes for CASSPGQGNEKLFF.

This clone has more than one count but fewer than ten. V gene TRBV18 combines with J gene TRBJ1-3; D might be TRBD1 (5 bases). This CDR3 region has 14 residues. V lost 2 bases, J lost 4 bases, and 9 bases lay in between. CDR1 and CDR2 (germline): KGHSH, LQKENI. This chain's CDR3 is CASSPAGTGNTIYF. As DNA, the CDR3 is TGTGCCAGCTCACCAGCGGGGACGGGAAACACCATATATTTT.

The chain joins TRBV6-5 to TRBJ2-6, with D perhaps TRBD1 (5 bases). Germline V lookup: CDR1 MNHEY, CDR2 SVGAGI. V shed 6 bases and J shed 3 bases, with 12 bases lying between them. There are 15 residues in the CDR3. CDR3 nucleotides: TGTGCCAGCAGAACCGACAGAGGTGGGGCCAACGTCCTGACTTTC. It specifies CASRTDRGGANVLTF.

The genes are TRBV28 and TRBJ2-7, with D hard to call. The germline CDR1 and CDR2 sequences are MDHEN and SYDVKM. The CDR3 length is 13 residues. Trimming removed 3 bases from V and 7 bases from J, with 13 bases in between. The CDR3 DNA reads TGTGCCAGCAGTTTCCGGCGGTTCGGGGAGCAGTACTTC. It yields the protein CASSFRRFGEQYF.

V gene TRBV7-2 combines with J gene TRBJ2-7, with 10 bases that match TRBD1. The CDR3 runs 15 residues. With V trimmed by 5 bases and J by 7 bases, 11 bases remained unmatched. Germline V lookup: CDR1 SGHTA, CDR2 FQGNSA. CDR3: CASSLRDRGRGEQYF. CDR3 DNA: TGTGCCAGCAGCCTCCGGGACAGGGGCCGGGGGGAGCAGTACTTC.

The chain carries TRBV12-5 and TRBJ2-1, with 10 bases matching TRBD1. Trimming at V came to 1 base and at J to 8 bases, leaving 8 bases not matched to a gene. Germline V lookup: CDR1 LGHNT, CDR2 FRNRAP. This CDR3 comprises 16 residues. The CDR3 DNA follows: TGTGCTAGTGGTTTGGCCTCCGGGACAGGGGTTCATGAGCAGTTCTTC. Translating it yields CASGLASGTGVHEQFF.

The CDR3 is CAIKPEGQNYGYTF. In nucleotides, the CDR3 is TGTGCCATTAAACCCGAAGGACAGAACTATGGCTACACCTTC. The J gene is TRBJ1-2, the V gene TRBV10-3, with D tentatively TRBD1 (6 bases). The CDR3 runs 14 residues. Germline assignment: CDR1 ENHRY and CDR2 SYGVKD. The V end lost 9 bases, the J end lost 2 bases, and 16 bases lay between the germline ends.

This rearrangement joins TRBV11-2 to TRBJ1-6, with 8 bases identical to TRBD1. The V gene's germline CDR1 is SGHAT and CDR2 FQNNGV. Germline trimming cut 5 bases from V and 8 bases from J; bases unmatched to any gene: 14. There are 17 residues in the CDR3. The CDR3 is CASSRGAGGSGDSPLHF. CDR3 nucleotides: TGTGCCAGCAGCCGAGGAGCAGGGGGCAGTGGTGATTCACCCCTCCACTTT.

V gene TRBV19 combines with J gene TRBJ2-4, with 11 nucleotides matching TRBD1. With V trimmed by 4 bases and J by 0 bases, 5 bases remained unmatched. CDR1 and CDR2 from the germline V gene are LNHDA and SQIVND (reference sequence). The CDR3 sequence is 17 residues long. The chain's CDR3 is CASSTPGQGVAKNIQYF. CDR3 DNA sequence: TGTGCCAGTAGTACTCCGGGACAGGGGGTAGCCAAAAACATTCAGTACTTC.

The chain couples TRBV5-4 to TRBJ1-6, with 9 bases that match TRBD1. Trimming cost V 4 bases and J 7 bases; bases outside gene matches: 6. The germline V gene has CDR1 SGHNT and CDR2 YYREEE (reference sequence). The CDR3 consists of 15 residues. CDR3 sequence: CASSGPGQGNSPLHF. CDR3 bases: TGTGCCAGCAGCGGTCCGGGACAGGGCAATTCACCCCTCCACTTT. The whole variable domain, filled in from reference TRBV5-4 and TRBJ1-6, reads ETGVTQSPTHLIKTRGQQVTLRCSSQSGHNTVSWYQQALGQGPQFIFQYYREEENGRGNFPPRFSGLQFPNYSSELNVNALELDDSALYLCASSGPGQGNSPLHFGNGTRLTVT.

Details on this clone: An end of the junction differs from the germline gene, which may be a read error. The chain links TRBV7-7 to TRBJ2-5, with 10 bases matching TRBD1. The CDR3 has 16 amino acids. Germline CDR1 reads SSHAT; CDR2 reads FNYEAQ (reference sequence). The CDR3 reads CASSALRDRGGQTQYF. The CDR3 coding sequence is TGTGCTAGCAGCGCCCTTCGGGACAGGGGAGGCCAGACCCAGTACTTC.

CDR3: CASSITGVGEAFF. In DNA form, the CDR3 reads TGTGCCAGCAGCATTACAGGGGTTGGTGAAGCTTTCTTT. The chain joins TRBV6-5 to TRBJ1-1; 7 bases agree with TRBD1. The CDR3 spans 13 residues. Trimming took 6 bases from V and 7 from J; bases not matched to a gene: 8. Germline CDR1 reads MNHEY; CDR2 reads SVGAGI.

This chain connects TRBV5-4 to TRBJ2-7; the match to TRBD1 covers 7 bases. The J segment lost 0 bases and the V segment lost 9 bases, leaving 12 bases of the junction unmatched. The CDR3 loop spans 15 amino acids. Looked up from germline, CDR1 is SGHNT and CDR2 is YYREEE (reference sequence). The CDR3: CATQPGQKNSYEQYF. The DNA for the CDR3 is TGTGCCACCCAACCGGGACAGAAAAACTCCTACGAGCAGTACTTC. The full variable domain, with the rest looked up from reference TRBV5-4 and TRBJ2-7, is ETGVTQSPTHLIKTRGQQVTLRCSSQSGHNTVSWYQQALGQGPQFIFQYYREEENGRGNFPPRFSGLQFPNYSSELNVNALELDDSALYLCATQPGQKNSYEQYFGPGTRLTVT.

V usage is TRBV27 and J usage is TRBJ2-7, with a possible D match to TRBD2 (7 bases). The CDR3 totals 14 residues. V lost 3 bases to trimming and J lost 4 bases, with 13 bases between them. Germline-derived CDR1 and CDR2 are MNHEY and SMNVEV (reference sequence). CDR3 bases: TGTGCCAGCAGTTTCCGGGGGGCGGAATACGAGCAGTACTTC. Translating gives CASSFRGAEYEQYF.